This T cell receptor (beta chain) was profiled in a study of T cell responses to AZD1222 COVID-19 vaccine (dated by TCRdb to the early 2020s). Notes on the research overall: TCR sequencing covered fewer than 250 trial participants: roughly 200 given two doses of AZD1222 and 26 given two doses of MenACWY control vaccine. Trial participants were enrolled by age into subgroups of 18-55, 56-69 and 70-plus years, and around 150, 28 and 57 TCR-sequenced participants, respectively, were included in these subgroups.

The CDR3 regions of human TCRbeta chains were analyzed by immunosequencing. On the authors' methods: TCRs in the repertoires were matched against a reference library of SARS-CoV-2-specific TCRs that had been generated with the MIRA antigen-specificity platform. Breadth was defined as the fraction of unique TCRs that were SARS-CoV-2-associated, and depth was defined as the fraction of total T cells that were SARS-CoV-2-associated. Using the MIRA data, each spike-specific TCR was mapped to the spike region that the TCR reacts to and placed in a CD4 or CD8 class. Log10-transformed breadth and depth values were compared by one-way ANOVA with Sidak's multiple comparisons tests. TCRdb carries this immuneACCESS record with in-frame sequences only. Its versions omit some clonotypes, under half of them owing to an unresolved V gene in the studies checked, with the rest unexplained. V, J and clone size are those of that table, while D and trimming were read from the DNA. The sample yields about 170,000 clones; 85% to 90% were counted once. Roughly 4% of the sample is held by the ten biggest clonotypes.

Notes on this clone: The antigen it binds to is not known. It has no much larger one-base neighbor in the sample; base qualities were not kept.

Taken with the paper, the label for time point translates to: about 28 days (+/-7) after the second vaccine dose. The treatment or condition label, as the study defines it: meningococcal conjugate vaccine given as trial control. Samples from vaccinated people were obtained from the UK trials COV001 and COV002, which included a single-blind randomized controlled phase 2/3 trial of AZD1222 (ChAdOx1 nCoV-19) in healthy adults. Trial participant PBMC samples were collected at day 0 and day 28 after the second dose for TCRbeta chain sequencing. General findings and caveats noted by the study authors: Because no day 14 peak-response samples were available, repertoires were characterized only after the peak T cell response. Conclusions about previously exposed vaccinees are limited, since just five to seven AZD1222 recipients were seropositive for SARS-CoV-2 at baseline. After two AZD1222 doses, spike-specific TCR breadth and depth were significantly higher than at day 0 and than in MenACWY recipients. Vaccine-associated CD4 TCRs spanned the whole spike protein, with dominant responses in regions 160-218 and 743-854. Nearly half of unique spike-specific TCRs reportedly recognized epitopes outside regions mutated in the B.1.351 and B.1.1.7 variants. Participants were mostly white British, with more females than males. The authors suggested clonal diversity may have been underestimated. The 56-69-year group was small, and its depth increase did not reach significance, likely because of low power.

The germline V and J ends show losses of 8 bases and 2 bases respectively, and no gene match explains 4 bases of the junction. The germline V gene provides CDR1 MGHRA and CDR2 YSYEKL. Counted from cysteine to phenylalanine, this CDR3 has 13 amino acids. The kept DNA is CDR3 alone, 39 bases in frame from the first base. This clonotype originated in an adult who received the MenACWY meningococcal vaccine as a control. The V and J genes are TRBV4-1 and TRBJ2-3, with 7 bases in between that match TRBD2. The sequencing used peripheral blood, collected 28 days after the second dose of the MenACWY control vaccine. The CDR3: CASGAGVTDTQYF. In nucleotide form, the sequence is TGCGCCAGCGGCGCGGGAGTCACAGATACGCAGTATTTT.